This TCR beta chain stems from a study of radiotherapy plus CTLA-4 blockade in lung cancer. Looking at the study overall: Objective response was observed in 18% of patients, and disease control in about 30%. General study findings and limits: In blood, TCR clones derived from the tumor expanded after radiotherapy plus ipilimumab. The best prediction of response reportedly came from early blood T cell clone dynamics, with interferon-beta.

The table came from immunoSEQ multiplex PCR; TCRdb's copy has only in-frame clones and leaves some out. Here the sample spans about 51,000 clones, about four fifths being singletons. With regard to this clone: What it recognizes is unknown.

The CDR3 consists of 16 residues. The V and J ends lost 7 bases and 2 bases respectively, with 20 bases between them. The germline gives CDR1 SQVTM, CDR2 ANQGSEA. Patients in the study, people with chemo-refractory metastatic non-small-cell lung cancer, received focal radiation plus ipilimumab CTLA-4 blockade. Sequencing was performed on peripheral blood, taken from a patient treated with radiotherapy plus ipilimumab. This TCR was recovered from a human donor with non-small cell lung cancer who had a complete response to radiotherapy plus ipilimumab. V gene TRBV29-1 combines with J gene TRBJ2-2, with a possible D match to TRBD1 (6 bases). CDR3 nucleotide sequence: TGCAGCGCTGCCCCGGACAGACCGGTAAACACCGGGGAGCTGTTTTTT. It specifies CSAAPDRPVNTGELFF.